The 16 T cell receptor beta chains below come from one sample, sequenced in a study of cytomegalovirus exposure and HLA in healthy donors. With 60 Vbeta and 13 Jbeta primers, the PCR was carried out. Sequencing was performed with immunoSEQ multiplex PCR; in TCRdb, only in-frame clones are kept and a portion is missing. Its table records 100,000 or so clones. The source material was PBMCs. Source of these receptors: a man aged 45-60 years in good health and CMV-seronegative.

This rearrangement joins TRBV5-1 to TRBJ2-5; 7 bases align to TRBD2. V dropped 3 bases and J dropped 3; count of bases not matched to a gene: 8. The CDR3 is made up of 15 amino acids. Germline values: CDR1 SGHRS, CDR2 YFSETQ. The CDR3 nucleotides are TGCGCCAGCAGCTGGGGGGGGTTGGCGGAAGAGACCCAGTACTTC. This sequence encodes CASSWGGLAEETQYF.

This chain joins TRBV5-1 and TRBJ2-5; 7 bases agree with TRBD1. With 5 bases clipped from V and 4 bases from J, the junction kept 11 bases outside the gene matches. The CDR3 extends over 15 amino acids. Germline V gene lookup returns CDR1 SGHRS and CDR2 YFSETQ. CDR3 amino acids: CASSNTQGSGETQYF. CDR3 coding DNA: TGCGCCAGCAGTAATACACAGGGGAGTGGAGAGACCCAGTACTTC.

The chain is built from TRBV5-4 and TRBJ2-1; the D gene is possibly TRBD2 (5 bases). The CDR3 has 13 amino acids. CDR1 and CDR2 from the germline V gene are SGHNT and YYREEE (reference sequence). V lost 7 bases, J lost 3 bases, and 11 bases lay in between. This CDR3 reads CASLRRDYNEQFF. In DNA, the CDR3 is TGTGCCAGCTTAAGACGGGACTACAATGAGCAGTTCTTC. Variable domain in full (rest from reference TRBV5-4 and TRBJ2-1): ETGVTQSPTHLIKTRGQQVTLRCSSQSGHNTVSWYQQALGQGPQFIFQYYREEENGRGNFPPRFSGLQFPNYSSELNVNALELDDSALYLCASLRRDYNEQFFGPGTRLTVL.

The gene calls are TRBV15 and TRBJ2-7; D uncertain. Germline V lookup: CDR1 LNHNV, CDR2 YYDKDF (reference sequence). The CDR3 runs to 13 residues. V lost 4 bases and J 4 bases, leaving 11 bases between the germline ends. CDR3 DNA: TGTGCCACCAGCACACTTGAGCATTACGAGCAGTACTTC. It encodes CATSTLEHYEQYF.

This sequence joins TRBV9 and TRBJ2-5; 11 bases fit TRBD2. Germline V CDR1 and CDR2: SGDLS, YYNGEE. There are 15 residues in the CDR3. Trimming removed 4 bases from V and 4 bases from J; junction bases left unmatched: 6. This chain's CDR3 is CASSKSGTSGETQYF. CDR3 nucleotides: TGTGCCAGCAGCAAATCCGGGACTAGCGGAGAGACCCAGTACTTC.

This sequence joins TRBV7-2 and TRBJ1-2, with D unclear. The germline V and J ends were trimmed by 3 bases and 13 bases, with 15 bases remaining between them. The CDR3 runs 12 residues. Germline CDR1 and CDR2: SGHTA and FQGNSA. CDR3 sequence: CASSFPLRGGTF. In DNA, the CDR3 is TGTGCCAGCAGCTTCCCTCTTCGGGGTGGCACCTTC.

V gene TRBV7-6 combines with J gene TRBJ1-1; unclear D gene. Germline CDR1 and CDR2: SGHVS and FNYEAQ. Between the trimmed V and J ends, which lost 1 base and 8 bases, there was a span of 11 bases. The CDR3 totals 13 residues. The CDR3 DNA reads TGTGCCAGCAGCTTAGAAGTGGGCACCGAAGCTTTCTTT. Translation: CASSLEVGTEAFF.

The chain carries TRBV13 and TRBJ1-2; D may be TRBD1 (5 bases). CDR3 size: 15 residues. V was trimmed by 0 bases and J by 2 bases, leaving 10 bases between them. Looked up from germline, CDR1 is PRHDT and CDR2 is FYEKMQ (reference sequence). Here the CDR3 reads CASSLGGPTNYGYTF. CDR3 nucleotide sequence: TGTGCCAGCAGCTTAGGGGGGCCAACAAACTATGGCTACACCTTC.

The chain is built from TRBV6-6 and TRBJ1-2; 7 bases are shared with TRBD1. Germline V gene sequence: CDR1 MNHNY, CDR2 SVGAGI (reference sequence). With 2 bases clipped from V and 0 bases from J, the junction kept 6 bases outside the gene matches. The CDR3 is 16 residues long. The CDR3 coding sequence is TGTGCCAGCAGTTACAGTACAGGGGCTACTAACTATGGCTACACCTTC. It is translated as CASSYSTGATNYGYTF.

This CDR3 reads CASSPQGQGWEQFF. The DNA of the CDR3 is TGTGCCAGCAGCCCGCAAGGGCAGGGGTGGGAGCAGTTCTTC. The V and J genes are TRBV7-9 and TRBJ2-1; TRBD1 might be the D (6 bases). The length of the CDR3 is 14 residues. Trimming shortened V by 5 bases and J by 10 bases, and 18 bases separated the two germline ends. CDR1 SEHNR and CDR2 FQNEAQ come from the germline V gene (reference sequence). Filled out from reference TRBV7-9 and TRBJ2-1, the complete variable domain reads DTGVSQNPRHKITKRGQNVTFRCDPISEHNRLYWYRQTLGQGPEFLTYFQNEAQLEKSRLLSDRFSAERPKGSFSTLEIQRTEQGDSAMYLCASSPQGQGWEQFFGPGTRLTVL.

The chain couples TRBV5-6 to TRBJ1-2, with 7 bases fitting TRBD1. The V segment lost 4 bases and the J segment 3 bases; nucleotides outside the gene matches: 9. From germline, CDR1 is SGHDT and CDR2 YYEEEE. The CDR3 is 15 residues long. The CDR3 DNA reads TGTGCCAGCAGCGTTCCGACAGGGAGCGACTATGGCTACACCTTC. Protein product: CASSVPTGSDYGYTF.

The rearrangement links TRBV2 to TRBJ1-3; D gene ambiguous. CDR3 length equals 14 residues. The germline gives CDR1 SNHLY, CDR2 FYNNEI. V was trimmed by 6 bases and J by 1 base, leaving 10 bases between them. CDR3 residues: CASSAVVSGNTIYF. DNA for the CDR3: TGTGCCAGCAGCGCCGTAGTTTCTGGAAACACCATATATTTT.

The rearrangement uses TRBV2 and TRBJ2-1, with a weak D call TRBD2 (5 bases). Deletions cut 11 bases from V and 0 bases from J, with 11 bases between. CDR3 length equals 13 residues. Germline V gene data show CDR1 as SNHLY and CDR2 as FYNNEI. The CDR3 region is CAGSWSSYNEQFF. CDR3 bases: TGTGCCGGGAGCTGGAGCTCCTACAATGAGCAGTTCTTC. Together with reference TRBV2 and TRBJ2-1, the CDR3 gives the full variable domain: EPEVTQTPSHQVTQMGQEVILRCVPISNHLYFYWYRQILGQKVEFLVSFYNNEISEKSEIFDDQFSVERPDGSNFTLKIRSTKLEDSAMYFCAGSWSSYNEQFFGPGTRLTVL.

V gene TRBV30 combines with J gene TRBJ1-5; the D is unclear. Germline V lookup: CDR1 GTSNPN, CDR2 SVGIG (reference sequence). The length of the CDR3 is 14 residues. The germline V and J ends were trimmed by 0 bases and 4 bases, with 10 bases remaining between them. Written as DNA, the CDR3 is TGTGCCTGGAGTGTAGCCCGAACTAATCAGCCCCAGCATTTT. The encoded protein is CAWSVARTNQPQHF. Full variable domain (missing parts from reference TRBV30 and TRBJ1-5): SQTIHQWPATLVQPVGSPLSLECTVEGTSNPNLYWYRQAAGRGLQLLFYSVGIGQISSEVPQNLSASRPQDRQFILSSKKLLLSDSGFYLCAWSVARTNQPQHFGDGTRLSIL.

The J gene is TRBJ2-7, the V gene TRBV4-1, with TRBD1 identical over 8 bases. V shed 2 bases, J shed 6 bases, and the junction held 9 bases outside the gene matches. CDR1 and CDR2 from the germline V gene are MGHRA and YSYEKL. The CDR3 runs to 15 residues. The CDR3 nucleotides are TGCGCCAGCAGCCAATCCGGGACAGGAGTCTCCGAGCAGTACTTC. This sequence encodes CASSQSGTGVSEQYF.

This sequence joins TRBV4-2 and TRBJ2-7, with D possibly being TRBD2 (6 bases). Trimming shortened V by 0 bases and J by 3 bases, and 9 bases separated the two germline ends. The CDR3 extends over 14 amino acids. The V gene's germline CDR1 is LGHNA and CDR2 YNFKEQ. The CDR3 is CASSQEAGSYEQYF. DNA of the CDR3: TGTGCCAGCAGCCAAGAGGCGGGAAGCTACGAGCAGTACTTC.